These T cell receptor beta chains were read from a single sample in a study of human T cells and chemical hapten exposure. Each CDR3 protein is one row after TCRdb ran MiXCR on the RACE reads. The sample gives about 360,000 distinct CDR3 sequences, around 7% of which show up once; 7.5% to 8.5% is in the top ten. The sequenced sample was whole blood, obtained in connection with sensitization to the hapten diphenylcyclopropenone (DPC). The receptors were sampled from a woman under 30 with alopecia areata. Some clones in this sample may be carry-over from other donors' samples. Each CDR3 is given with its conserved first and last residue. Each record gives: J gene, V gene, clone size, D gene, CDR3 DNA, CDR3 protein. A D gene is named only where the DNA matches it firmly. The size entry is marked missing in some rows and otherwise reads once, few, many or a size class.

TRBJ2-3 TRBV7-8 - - TGTGCCAGCAGCTTAGGTGGGATCGGGACAGATACGCAGTATTTT CASSLGGIGTDTQYF
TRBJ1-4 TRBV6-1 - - TGTGCCAGCAGTGAAGACACACGGGGGGGTGAACTGTTTTTT CASSEDTRGGELFF
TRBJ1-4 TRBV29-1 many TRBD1 TGCAGTGTCAGGACCGGGACAGAGAATGAAAAACTGTTTTTT CSVRTGTENEKLFF
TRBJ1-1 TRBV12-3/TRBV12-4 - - TGTGCCAGCAGTACCCCAATCGCCCTCAACACTGAAGCTTTCTTT CASSTPIALNTEAFF
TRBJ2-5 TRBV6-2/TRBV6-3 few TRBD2 TGTGCCAGCAGTAGAAGCGGGGGCGGCGGAGAGACCCAGTACTTC CASSRSGGGGETQYF
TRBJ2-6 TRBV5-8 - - TGTGCCAGCAGCTTGCGACGGTACTCTGGGGCCAACGTCCTGACTTTC CASSLRRYSGANVLTF
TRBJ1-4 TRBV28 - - TGTGCCAGCAGTTCGTTACAAGCAGGGACTAATGAAAAACTGTTTTTT CASSSLQAGTNEKLFF
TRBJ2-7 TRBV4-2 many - TGTGCCAGCAGCCAATTTGAGGGGACATTCTCCTACGAGCAGTACTTC CASSQFEGTFSYEQYF
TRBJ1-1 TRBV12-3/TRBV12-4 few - TGTGCCAGCAGTTTAACCCTCATGAACACTGAAGCTTTCTTT CASSLTLMNTEAFF
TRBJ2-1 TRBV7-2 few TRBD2 TGTGCCAGCAGCTTAGTAGCGGGGGGCTACAATGAGCAGTTCTTC CASSLVAGGYNEQFF
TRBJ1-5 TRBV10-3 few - TGTGCCATCAAGGCAGCGGAGGACAGCAATCAGCCCCAGCATTTT CAIKAAEDSNQPQHF
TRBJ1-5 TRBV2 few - TGTGCCAGCAGTGAAGGACAAGAGAGCCAGCCCCAGCATTTT CASSEGQESQPQHF
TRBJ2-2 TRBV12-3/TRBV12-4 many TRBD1 TGTGCCAGCAGTGCTACTGGGACAGGACCCACCGGGGAGCTGTTTTTT CASSATGTGPTGELFF
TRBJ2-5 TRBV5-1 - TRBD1 TGCGCCAGCAGCTTTCCCCGATCACAGGGGATGAATTTGGGGGAGACCCAGTACTTC CASSFPRSQGMNLGETQYF
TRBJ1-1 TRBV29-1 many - TGCAGCGTCGGCCGTACGGGCAGAGAATCCACTGAAGCTTTCTTT CSVGRTGRESTEAFF
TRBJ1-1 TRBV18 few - TGTGCCAGCTCACCGCCGACAGTTCCTGAAGCTTTCTTT CASSPPTVPEAFF
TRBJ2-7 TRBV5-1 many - TGCGCCAGCAGCTTGGTTCCCCCCGGGTTAAGGGACGGGGTCTACGAGCAGTACTTC CASSLVPPGLRDGVYEQYF
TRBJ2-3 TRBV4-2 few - TGTGCCAGCAGCCTTGGACAGCGACTTAGCACAGATACGCAGTATTTT CASSLGQRLSTDTQYF
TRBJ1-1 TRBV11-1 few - TGTGCCAGCAGCCCCCCACGGGGTTGGACTGAAGCTTTCTTT CASSPPRGWTEAFF
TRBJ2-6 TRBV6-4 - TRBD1 TGTGCCAGCAGTGAGGTGGGGGACAGTTTTTCTGGGGCCAACGTCCTGACTTTC CASSEVGDSFSGANVLTF
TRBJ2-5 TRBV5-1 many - TGCGCCAGCAGCATGGGAATGGAGACCCAGTACTTC CASSMGMETQYF
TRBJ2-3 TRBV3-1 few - TGTGCCAGCAGCCCGAGAAGGGTTTCGGATACGCAGTATTTT CASSPRRVSDTQYF
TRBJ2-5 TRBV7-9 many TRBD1 TGTGCCAGCAGCCACGGGACAGGAGAACAAGAGACCCAGTACTTC CASSHGTGEQETQYF
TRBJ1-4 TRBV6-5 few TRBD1 TGTGCCAGCAGTTACTTATCACAGGGGGATCTTGAACTGTTTTTT CASSYLSQGDLELFF
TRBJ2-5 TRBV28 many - TGTGCCAGCAGGGTAGGGGGACCGTCGGGGACCCAGTACTTC CASRVGGPSGTQYF
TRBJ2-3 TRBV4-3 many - TGCGCCAGCAGCCAAGGAGGACCGGGGGGCCAAGATACGCAGTATTTT CASSQGGPGGQDTQYF
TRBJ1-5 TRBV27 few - TGTGCCAGCAGTTTTTTCCGGGGGCAGCCCCAGCATTTT CASSFFRGQPQHF
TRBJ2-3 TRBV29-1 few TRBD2 TGCAGCGTTGAAGTAGGGACTAGCGGGGGGCAATCTAGCACAGATACGCAGTATTTT CSVEVGTSGGQSSTDTQYF
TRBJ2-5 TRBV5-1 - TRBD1 TGCGCCAGCAGCTTTAACCGACAGGGCCAAGAGACCCAGTACTTC CASSFNRQGQETQYF
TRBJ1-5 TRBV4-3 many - TGCGCCAGCAGCCAAGAGCCCAGCAGGCCCCAGCATTTT CASSQEPSRPQHF
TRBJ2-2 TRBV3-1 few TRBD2 TGTGCCAGCAGCCAAGAGACTAGCGGGGGACCGAACACCGGGGAGCTGTTTTTT CASSQETSGGPNTGELFF
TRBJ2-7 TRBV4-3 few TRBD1 TGCGCCAGCAGCCAAGGAGGGACAGGGGGCCACGAGCAGTACTTC CASSQGGTGGHEQYF
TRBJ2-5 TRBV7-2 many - TGTGCCAGCAGCGAAAACCCCTTAGCGGTCCGAGAGACCCAGTACTTC CASSENPLAVRETQYF
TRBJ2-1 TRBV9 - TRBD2 TGTGCCAGCAGCCTCGGACTAGCGGGGCACTACAATGAGCAGTTCTTC CASSLGLAGHYNEQFF
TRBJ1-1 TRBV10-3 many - TGTGCCACCACGCCAGGGGAAATGAACACTGAAGCTTTCTTT CATTPGEMNTEAFF